The clone carrying this T cell receptor beta chain was seen more than once but under ten times. This specimen comes from a study of tumor-infiltrating lymphocytes in primary liver carcinoma. Using a constant-region primer together with ProtoScript II reverse transcriptase, TCR beta cDNA was made from 450 to 600 ng of total RNA. Sequencing libraries for TCR beta derived from three nested multiplex PCR rounds that used slightly modified ARM-PCR. Researchers ran the first two PCR rounds for approximately 10 cycles each with TRBV1-TRBV30 forward primers and a C-beta reverse primer. In TCRdb, the multiplex PCR reads were re-called with MiXCR into one record per CDR3 protein. The sample contains some 180,000 distinct CDR3 sequences, over 45% of which appear only once. Unsorted whole blood served as the source of blood RNA, and germline DNA was extracted as well. V was trimmed by 5 bases and J by 2 bases, leaving 16 bases between them. Germline V gives CDR1 SGHDT, CDR2 YYEEEE. This CDR3 is built from 15 residues.

The sequenced sample was peripheral blood. The chain joins TRBV5-6 to TRBJ1-2, with a weak D call TRBD1 (5 bases). The sequence was collected from a man aged 40-50 years with primary liver carcinoma and hepatitis B virus infection. The CDR3 DNA follows: TGTGCCAGCAGTCTCATCCGGGACGCCAACTATGGCTACACCTTC. Amino acids: CASSLIRDANYGYTF.